The entry below describes one T cell receptor beta chain. The CDR3 length is 19 residues. Per germline, CDR1 LGHDT and CDR2 YNNKEL (reference sequence). Trimming removed 0 bases from V and 4 bases from J; junction bases left unmatched: 15. The data derive from a study of blood T cell repertoires in COVID-19. Looking at the study overall: The United States, Italy and Spain were the sources of the acute and convalescent COVID-19 samples.

TCRdb's copy holds only in-frame clones and misses some; the assay was immunoSEQ multiplex PCR. Among some 490,000 clones, about 85% were seen once, and the ten largest hold under 9.5%. The TCR originated in a woman aged 60-75 years who had recovered from COVID-19. This sequence joins TRBV3-1 (or the pseudogene TRBV3-2) and TRBJ2-3, with 8 nucleotides matching TRBD1. The sample consisted of PBMCs or T cells enriched from blood (not recorded which). CDR3 bases: TGTGCCAGCAGCCAAGAGGGAGCAGGGGGCAGAGTGAAGCCAGATACGCAGTATTTT. This codes for CASSQEGAGGRVKPDTQYF.